This T cell receptor beta chain came from a study of T cells after yellow fever vaccination (dated by TCRdb to about 2019). With respect to the entire study: The SMART-Seq v4 Ultra Low Input RNA kit was used to prepare libraries from fractions with low cell numbers. Two healthy male donors made up the cohort, one aged 18 to 30 years and the other aged 30 to 40 years. Blood was drawn at multiple timepoints before and after primary and secondary immunization, with bulk PBMC replicates and cell subsets isolated. Bulk TCR alpha and beta repertoires were sequenced longitudinally to track T-cell clones before and after primary and booster YFV17D yellow fever vaccination. General conclusions and limits of the study: Because only a couple of donors were included in the study, the extent to which the findings can be generalized is limited. Most clones expanded after primary vaccination (about 95% of CD4 and approximately 86% of CD8) were re-detected after the booster, suggesting that broad memory maintenance occurred. Computational filtering was needed because FACS-sorted repertoires could contain abundant contaminating clonotypes from the bulk population. The secondary T-cell response was found to be weaker but faster than the primary response, with a peak reached on day 5 rather than on day 15. A small fraction of clonotypes showed up in both the CD4 and CD8 compartments, probably as a result of convergent recombination.

The sample holds a few counts of this clonotype. This clone's antigen is unknown. Base qualities are not provided; no much larger clone lies one nucleotide away. V ends up 5 bases short and J 10 bases short, with an unmatched junction base count of 13. The CDR3 runs 15 amino acids, cysteine and phenylalanine included. Only the CDR3 DNA stays, 45 bases, in frame from base 1. In the germline V gene, CDR1 corresponds to SGHAT and CDR2 to FQNNGV. Synthesis of TCR cDNA relied on 5'RACE template switching, a step that introduced a universal primer site along with unique molecular identifiers. Priming of cDNA synthesis was performed from both the TCR alpha and TCR beta constant segments. Library amplification involved two PCR steps, and the second step added sample barcodes and sequencing adapters. Sequencing of libraries was done on Illumina HiSeq 2500 (2x100 bp) or NovaSeq (2x150 bp). The study's own analysis went as follows. MIGEC was used to demultiplex reads and collapse the reads into UMI consensus sequences, and MiXCR was used for V(D)J alignment. Vaccine-responding clonotypes were identified with edgeR using replicate PBMC samples, with FDR below 0.01 and a log2 fold change above 5 up to day 15 being required. Each bulk clonotype received a CD4 or CD8 identity based on whether the sequenced CD4 or CD8 repertoire contained that clonotype at higher abundance. TCRdb reran the public reads through fastp at Q25 and MiXCR, keeping productive beta chains. CDR3 protein sequences are deduplicated, and each keeps its most common genes and DNA. The V and J calls and clone size are TCRdb's, not the authors'. This sample comprises hundreds of thousands of distinct CDR3 sequences, approximately 5.7% of them detected only once. About 15% of the sample is in the top ten clones.

The treatment or condition label, as the study defines it: live attenuated yellow fever vaccine strain. Two biological replicates of bulk PBMCs were collected at each blood-draw timepoint. PBMCs were isolated from peripheral blood using a standard Ficoll-Paque protocol. RNA was extracted with TriZol from bulk PBMCs, CD4 and CD8 fractions, and dextramer-positive and dextramer-negative fractions. The sample consisted of PBMCs, taken 5 days after the yellow fever booster vaccination. The chain joins TRBV11-2 to TRBJ2-1, and 8 junction bases match TRBD1. The receptor was isolated from a man younger than 45 who received the YFV17D yellow fever vaccine. The sequenced DNA is TGTGCCAGCAGCCCTAGCCGACGACAGGGGAACGAGCAGTTCTTC. Translation gives CASSPSRRQGNEQFF.